Presented here are 17 T cell receptor beta chains from one specimen sequenced in a study of Graves' ophthalmopathy and Graves' hyperthyroidism. Investigators amplified TCR beta CDR3 regions from RNA transcripts. HTBI primers were employed in first-round RT-PCR, then a second-round multiplex PCR followed. One entry per CDR3 protein, called by TCRdb with MiXCR from the multiplex PCR reads. The sample has 350,000 to 400,000 distinct CDR3 sequences; about 16% are singletons. Sequencing was performed on peripheral blood. Receptors originate from a young woman with Graves' ophthalmopathy.

The chain couples TRBV5-1 to TRBJ2-7, with 10 bases fitting TRBD1. V trimming: 1 base; J trimming: 5 bases; junction bases outside the gene matches: 18. The V gene's germline CDR1 is SGHRS and CDR2 YFSETQ. This CDR3 comprises 19 residues. The chain's CDR3 is CASSLTGTGEGLSVHEQYF. The CDR3 DNA is TGCGCCAGCAGCTTGACCGGGACAGGGGAAGGTTTATCCGTCCACGAGCAGTACTTC.

There are many counts of this clonotype. This chain uses TRBV2 with TRBJ1-2; D possibly corresponds to TRBD1 (6 bases). The V and J ends lost 8 bases and 3 bases respectively, with 25 bases between them. The CDR3 sequence is 17 residues long. Germline V gives CDR1 SNHLY, CDR2 FYNNEI. CDR3 amino acids: CASQPWGGGRSDYGYTF. CDR3 DNA sequence: TGTGCCAGCCAACCTTGGGGGGGGGGGCGGTCGGACTATGGCTACACCTTC.

This chain uses TRBV12-3 or TRBV12-4 with TRBJ2-5; D tentatively fits TRBD1 or TRBD2 (6 bases each). This CDR3 spans 14 amino acids. V shed 3 bases and J shed 3 bases, with 11 bases lying between them. CDR3 residues: CASSFEGGKETQYF. The CDR3 DNA reads TGTGCCAGCAGTTTTGAAGGGGGGAAAGAGACCCAGTACTTC.

This clonotype occurred many times. The genes are TRBV27 and TRBJ2-5, with TRBD1 as a possible D gene (5 bases). The V end was cut by 1 base, the J end by 9 bases, with 15 bases between. CDR3 length equals 14 residues. Germline values: CDR1 MNHEY, CDR2 SMNVEV (reference sequence). The CDR3 coding sequence is TGTGCCAGCAGTTTATTGGGGCAGGGTGAGGCCCAGTACTTC. The encoded protein is CASSLLGQGEAQYF.

This clonotype was observed at least ten times. One end of the junction varies from germline; a read error may be responsible. This chain links TRBV12-3 or TRBV12-4 with TRBJ1-3; 7 nucleotides agree with TRBD1. This CDR3 is built from 16 residues. This CDR3 is CASSRTGSLLGHTIYF. The CDR3 coding sequence is TGTGCCAGCAGTCGGACAGGCTCCCTCCTTGGACACACCATATATTTT.

This clonotype was counted ten times or more. V is TRBV6-1 and J is TRBJ2-5, with TRBD1 matching 9 bases. The CDR3 runs to 14 residues. The germline CDR1 and CDR2 sequences are MNHNS and SASEGT. With 6 bases clipped from V and 6 bases from J, the junction kept 8 bases outside the gene matches. The CDR3 sequence: CASRDRGGVKTQYF. CDR3 bases: TGTGCCAGCAGGGACAGGGGCGGTGTAAAGACCCAGTACTTC.

In this sample, this clonotype turned up many times. The rearrangement links TRBV6-2 or TRBV6-3 to TRBJ2-7, with TRBD2 as a possible D gene (6 bases). CDR1 and CDR2 from the germline V gene are MNHEY and SVGEGT. The V end was cut by 6 bases, the J end by 5 bases, with 17 bases between. The CDR3 sequence is 14 residues long. The CDR3 region has the DNA TGTGCCAGCAGGGCCCCCCCCCCGGGGGACGAGCAGTACTTC. This sequence encodes CASRAPPPGDEQYF.

This clonotype appeared many times. The V and J genes are TRBV12-3 or TRBV12-4 and TRBJ1-1; D is perhaps TRBD1 (5 bases). CDR3 length: 13 residues. V lost 6 bases and J lost 3, with 11 bases in between. Written as DNA, the CDR3 is TGTGCCAGCAGCACTGGGGCGTACACTGAAGCTTTCTTT. This sequence encodes CASSTGAYTEAFF.

This clonotype has only a few counts. This sequence joins TRBV12-3 or TRBV12-4 and TRBJ2-7; D remains unclear. With 2 bases removed from V and 6 bases from J, the gap between germline ends came to 5 bases. This CDR3 has 11 residues. This CDR3 is CASSLMFEQYF. The CDR3 nucleotides read TGTGCCAGCAGTTTAATGTTCGAGCAGTACTTC.

The sample holds many counts of this clonotype. This chain joins TRBV11-2 and TRBJ2-7; 11 positions match TRBD2. Germline V gene lookup returns CDR1 SGHAT and CDR2 FQNNGV. The CDR3 consists of 16 residues. Trimming took 1 base from V and 5 from J; bases not matched to a gene: 7. The CDR3 reads CASSLVPFSGRDEQYF. The DNA for the CDR3 is TGTGCCAGCAGCTTAGTCCCCTTTAGCGGGAGGGACGAGCAGTACTTC.

The rearrangement uses TRBV20-1 and TRBJ1-1, with 7 bases lining up with TRBD1. CDR1 and CDR2 (germline): DFQATT, SNEGSKA (reference sequence). The CDR3 contains 13 residues. Unmatched junction bases numbered 13, after V lost 6 bases and J lost 9 bases. CDR3 sequence: CSAANPGQLKAFF. For the CDR3, the DNA is TGCAGTGCCGCAAATCCGGGACAGCTTAAAGCTTTCTTT.

This clonotype was observed at least ten times. CDR3 protein: CALQGAGGLYTEAFF. In nucleotides, the CDR3 is TGTGCACTCCAGGGGGCAGGGGGGTTATACACTGAAGCTTTCTTT. The chain couples TRBV30 to TRBJ1-1; 8 bases match TRBD1. The germline CDR1 and CDR2 sequences are GTSNPN and SVGIG (reference sequence). This CDR3 is 15 amino acids long. Complete variable domain (other parts from reference TRBV30 and TRBJ1-1): SQTIHQWPATLVQPVGSPLSLECTVEGTSNPNLYWYRQAAGRGLQLLFYSVGIGQISSEVPQNLSASRPQDRQFILSSKKLLLSDSGFYLCALQGAGGLYTEAFFGQGTRLTVV.

The table lists this clonotype with many counts. In nucleotides, the CDR3 is TGTGCCAGCAGCTTAACTCGGCTCACCAGAAACACCGGGGAGCTGTTTTTT. Its protein is CASSLTRLTRNTGELFF. The chain joins TRBV11-2 to TRBJ2-2; D gene ambiguous. In germline, CDR1 is SGHAT, CDR2 FQNNGV. V lost 2 bases and J 2 bases, leaving 15 bases between the germline ends. The CDR3 has 17 amino acids.

This rearrangement joins TRBV28 to TRBJ2-7; tentatively, D is TRBD1 or TRBD2 (5 bases each). This CDR3 contains 13 residues. V was trimmed by 6 bases and J by 6 bases, leaving 15 bases between them. In germline, CDR1 is MDHEN, CDR2 SYDVKM. In nucleotides, the CDR3 is TGTGCCAGCAGACTCCCGGGACGGGGCGAGCAGTACTTC. This gives the protein CASRLPGRGEQYF.

This clonotype was observed at least ten times. The chain employs TRBV25-1 and TRBJ1-1, with unresolved D. Per the germline V gene, CDR1 is MGHDK and CDR2 is SYGVNS. This CDR3 has 13 residues. Deletions cut 3 bases from V and 6 bases from J, with 11 bases between. CDR3 protein: CASSERVTAEAFF. The CDR3 coding sequence is TGTGCCAGCAGTGAGAGGGTGACGGCTGAAGCTTTCTTT.

At least ten counts were recorded for this clonotype. V and J are TRBV6-1 and TRBJ1-1, with no clear D. Germline CDR1 reads MNHNS; CDR2 reads SASEGT. This CDR3 has 14 residues. Deletions cut 5 bases from V and 2 bases from J, with 12 bases between. CDR3 in amino acids: CASSLGWLNTEAFF. CDR3 nucleotides: TGTGCCAGCAGTCTTGGGTGGCTAAACACTGAAGCTTTCTTT.

This clonotype was seen at least ten times. V gene TRBV9 combines with J gene TRBJ2-7, with no clear D. V lost 0 bases, J lost 0 bases, and 7 bases lay in between. The CDR3 contains 14 residues. From germline, CDR1 is SGDLS and CDR2 YYNGEE. CDR3 residues: CASSVATDSYEQYF. In nucleotides, the CDR3 is TGTGCCAGCAGCGTAGCTACAGACTCCTACGAGCAGTACTTC.